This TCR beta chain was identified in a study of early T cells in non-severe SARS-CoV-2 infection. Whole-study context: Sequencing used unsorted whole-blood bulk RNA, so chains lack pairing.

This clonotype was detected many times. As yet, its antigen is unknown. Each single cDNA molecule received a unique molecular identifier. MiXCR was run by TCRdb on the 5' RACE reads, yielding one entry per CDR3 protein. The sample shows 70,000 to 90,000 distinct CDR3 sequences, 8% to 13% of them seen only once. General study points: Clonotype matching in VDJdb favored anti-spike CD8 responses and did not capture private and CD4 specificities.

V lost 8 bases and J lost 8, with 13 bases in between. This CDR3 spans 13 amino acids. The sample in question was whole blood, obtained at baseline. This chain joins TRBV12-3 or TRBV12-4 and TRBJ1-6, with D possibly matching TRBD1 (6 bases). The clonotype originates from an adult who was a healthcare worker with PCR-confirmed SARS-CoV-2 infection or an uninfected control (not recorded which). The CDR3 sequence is CASSPGGHSPLHF. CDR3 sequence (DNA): TGTGCCAGCTCCCCCGGGGGGCATTCACCCCTCCACTTT.